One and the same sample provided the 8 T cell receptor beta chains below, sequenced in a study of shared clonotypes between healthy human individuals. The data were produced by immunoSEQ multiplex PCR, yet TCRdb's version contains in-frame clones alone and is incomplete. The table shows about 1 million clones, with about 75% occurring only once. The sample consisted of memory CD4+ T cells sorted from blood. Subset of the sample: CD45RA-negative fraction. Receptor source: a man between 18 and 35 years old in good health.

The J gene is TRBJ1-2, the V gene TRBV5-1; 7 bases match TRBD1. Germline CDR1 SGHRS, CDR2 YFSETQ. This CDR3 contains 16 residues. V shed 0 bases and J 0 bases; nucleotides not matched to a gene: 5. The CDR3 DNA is TGCGCCAGCAGCTTGGGGGACAGAAACACTAACTATGGCTACACCTTC. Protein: CASSLGDRNTNYGYTF.

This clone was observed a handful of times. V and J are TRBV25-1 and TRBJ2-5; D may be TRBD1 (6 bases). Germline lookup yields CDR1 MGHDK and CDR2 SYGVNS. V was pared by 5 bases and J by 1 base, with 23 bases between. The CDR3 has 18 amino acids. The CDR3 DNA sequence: TGTGCCAGCAGTCCGTTGGGGGCGCGGGCCACCCCCCAAGAGACCCAGTACTTC. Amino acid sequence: CASSPLGARATPQETQYF.

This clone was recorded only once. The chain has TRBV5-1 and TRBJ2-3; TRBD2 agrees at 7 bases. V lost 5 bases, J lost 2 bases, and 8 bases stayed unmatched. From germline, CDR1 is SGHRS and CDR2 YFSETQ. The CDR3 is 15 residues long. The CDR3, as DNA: TGCGCCAGCAGGGTCTGGGGGAGGGACACAGATACGCAGTATTTT. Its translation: CASRVWGRDTDTQYF.

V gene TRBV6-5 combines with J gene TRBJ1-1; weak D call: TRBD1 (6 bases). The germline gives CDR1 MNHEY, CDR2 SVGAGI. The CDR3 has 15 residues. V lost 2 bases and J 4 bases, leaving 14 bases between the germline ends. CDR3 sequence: CASSYGRGVGTEAFF. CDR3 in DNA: TGTGCCAGCAGTTACGGGAGGGGGGTCGGCACTGAAGCTTTCTTT.

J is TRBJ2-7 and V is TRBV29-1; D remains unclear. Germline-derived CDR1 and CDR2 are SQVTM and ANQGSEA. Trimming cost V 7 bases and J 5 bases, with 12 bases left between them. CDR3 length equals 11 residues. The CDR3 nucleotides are TGCAGCGCCGGTTATGCAGACGAGCAGTACTTC. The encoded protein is CSAGYADEQYF.

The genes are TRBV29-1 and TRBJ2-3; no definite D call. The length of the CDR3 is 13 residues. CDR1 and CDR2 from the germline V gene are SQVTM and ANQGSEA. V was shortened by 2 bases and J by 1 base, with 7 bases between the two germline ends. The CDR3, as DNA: TGCAGCGTTGAATACAAACGCACAGATACGCAGTATTTT. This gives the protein CSVEYKRTDTQYF.

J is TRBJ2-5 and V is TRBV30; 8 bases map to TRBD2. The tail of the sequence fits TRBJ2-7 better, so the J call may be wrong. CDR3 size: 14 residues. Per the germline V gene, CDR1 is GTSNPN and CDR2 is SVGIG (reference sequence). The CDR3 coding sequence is TGTGCCTGGAACCATATAGCGGGGTCCTACGAGCAGTACTTC. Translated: CAWNHIAGSYEQYF.

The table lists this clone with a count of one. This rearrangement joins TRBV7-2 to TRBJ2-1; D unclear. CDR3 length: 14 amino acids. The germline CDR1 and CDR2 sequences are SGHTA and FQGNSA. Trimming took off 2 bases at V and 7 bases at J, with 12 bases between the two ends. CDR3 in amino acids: CASSLPGSWNEQFF. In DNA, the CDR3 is TGTGCCAGCAGCTTACCCGGGTCCTGGAATGAGCAGTTCTTC.